This paragraph reports one TCR beta chain. The antigen remains unidentified. The data derive from a study of CD8+ T cells in alopecia areata. RNA extraction was followed by reverse transcription into cDNA, which acted as the sequencing template. Only in-frame clones appear in the TCRdb table, and some are missing; sequencing was by immunoSEQ multiplex PCR. This sample has about 140,000 clones, with roughly 58% found just once. Findings and caveats of the study: Scalp samples also yield sequences of resident alphabeta T cells from normal skin. Shared TCR sequences were less clear between patients than in mice, possibly partly from HLA diversity.

The CDR3 length is 17 residues. Germline V lookup: CDR1 MNHEY, CDR2 SMNVEV (reference sequence). Trimming at V came to 2 bases and at J to 7 bases, leaving 12 bases not matched to a gene. The researchers isolated CD4+ and CD8+ T cells from PBMCs by sorting. Sequencing used CD8+ T cells sorted from blood. The receptor comes from a human donor in good health. The chain is built from TRBV27 and TRBJ2-1; TRBD2 matches at 9 bases. The CDR3 region has the DNA TGTGCCAGCAGTTTAGGGTGTTGTAGCGGGAGAAATAATGAGCAGTTCTTC. It yields the protein CASSLGCCSGRNNEQFF.